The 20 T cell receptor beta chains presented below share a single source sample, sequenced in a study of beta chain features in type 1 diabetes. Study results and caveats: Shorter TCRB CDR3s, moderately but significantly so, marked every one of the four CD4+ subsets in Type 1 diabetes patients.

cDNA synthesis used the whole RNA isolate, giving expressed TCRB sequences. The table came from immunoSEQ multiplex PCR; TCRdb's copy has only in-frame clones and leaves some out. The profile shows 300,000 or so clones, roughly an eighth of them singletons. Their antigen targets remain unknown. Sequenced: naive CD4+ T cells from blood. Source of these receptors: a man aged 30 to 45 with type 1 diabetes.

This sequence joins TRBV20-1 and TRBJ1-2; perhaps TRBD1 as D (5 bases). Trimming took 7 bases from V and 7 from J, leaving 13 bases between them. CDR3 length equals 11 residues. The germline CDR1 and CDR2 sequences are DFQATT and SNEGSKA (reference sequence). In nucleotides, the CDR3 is TGCAGTGTCAGGGAATTAAGTGGCTACACCTTC. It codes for CSVRELSGYTF.

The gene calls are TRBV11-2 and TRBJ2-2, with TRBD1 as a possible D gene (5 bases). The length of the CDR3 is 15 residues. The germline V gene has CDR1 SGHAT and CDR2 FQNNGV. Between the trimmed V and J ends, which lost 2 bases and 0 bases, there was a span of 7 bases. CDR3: CASSLLGANTGELFF. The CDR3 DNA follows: TGTGCCAGCAGCTTATTAGGGGCGAACACCGGGGAGCTGTTTTTT.

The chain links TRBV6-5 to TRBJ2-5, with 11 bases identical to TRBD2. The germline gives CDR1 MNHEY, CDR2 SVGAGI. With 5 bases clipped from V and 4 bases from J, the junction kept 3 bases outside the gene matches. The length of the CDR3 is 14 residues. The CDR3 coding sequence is TGTGCCAGCAGTGCCACTAGCGGGAGAGAGACCCAGTACTTC. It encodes CASSATSGRETQYF.

CDR3: CASSVGDRRPNTEAFF. For the CDR3, the DNA is TGCGCCAGCAGCGTCGGGGACAGGCGACCGAACACTGAAGCTTTCTTT. The chain is built from TRBV4-1 and TRBJ1-1; the match to TRBD1 covers 8 bases. The germline V gene encodes CDR1 MGHRA and CDR2 YSYEKL. CDR3 length: 16 residues. V lost 5 bases and J lost 1; bases outside the gene matches: 9.

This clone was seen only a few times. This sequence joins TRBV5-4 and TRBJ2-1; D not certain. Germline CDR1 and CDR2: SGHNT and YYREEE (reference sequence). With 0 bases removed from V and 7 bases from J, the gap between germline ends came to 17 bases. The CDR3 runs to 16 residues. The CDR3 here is CASSLGSWRPQNEQFF. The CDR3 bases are TGTGCCAGCAGCTTGGGGAGTTGGCGCCCTCAAAATGAGCAGTTCTTC.

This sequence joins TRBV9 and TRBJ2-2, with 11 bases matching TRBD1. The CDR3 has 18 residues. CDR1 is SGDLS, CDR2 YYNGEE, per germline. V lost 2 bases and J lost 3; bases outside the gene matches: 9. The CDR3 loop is CASSVGGTGGVYTGELFF. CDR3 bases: TGTGCCAGCAGCGTCGGTGGGACAGGGGGAGTTTACACCGGGGAGCTGTTTTTT.

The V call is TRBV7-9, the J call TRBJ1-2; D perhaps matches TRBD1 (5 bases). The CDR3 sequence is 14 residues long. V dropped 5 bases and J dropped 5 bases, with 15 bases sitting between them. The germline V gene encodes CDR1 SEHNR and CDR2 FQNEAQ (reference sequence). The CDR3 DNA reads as TGTGCCAGCAGCCTCGACAGCCTCATTTATGGCTACACCTTC. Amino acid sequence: CASSLDSLIYGYTF.

The CDR3 sequence: CASSQDVGGWTEAFF. The CDR3, as DNA: TGTGCCAGCAGCCAAGATGTTGGGGGCTGGACTGAAGCTTTCTTT. The chain links TRBV14 to TRBJ1-1; weak D call: TRBD1 (6 bases). The CDR3 is 15 amino acids. Looked up from germline, CDR1 is SGHDN and CDR2 is FVKESK. V was trimmed by 0 bases and J by 5 bases, leaving 13 bases between them.

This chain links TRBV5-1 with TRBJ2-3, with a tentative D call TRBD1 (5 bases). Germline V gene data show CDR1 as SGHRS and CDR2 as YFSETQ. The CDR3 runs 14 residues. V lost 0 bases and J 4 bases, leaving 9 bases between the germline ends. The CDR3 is CASSLVVGPDTQYF. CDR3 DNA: TGCGCCAGCAGCTTGGTGGTGGGGCCAGATACGCAGTATTTT.

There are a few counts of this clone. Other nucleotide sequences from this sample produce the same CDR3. CDR3 nucleotides: TGTGCCAGCAGCTTTAGAACTAGCGGCACCTACGAGCAGTACTTC. Translated, it gives CASSFRTSGTYEQYF. The genes are TRBV7-2 and TRBJ2-7, with 8 bases lining up with TRBD2. V dropped 3 bases and J dropped 2; count of bases not matched to a gene: 6. From germline, CDR1 is SGHTA and CDR2 FQGNSA. This CDR3 is 15 amino acids long. The variable domain in full, with the rest retrieved from reference TRBV7-2 and TRBJ2-7, is GAGVSQSPSNKVTEKGKDVELRCDPISGHTALYWYRQSLGQGLEFLIYFQGNSAPDKSGLPSDRFSAERTGGSVSTLTIQRTQQEDSAVYLCASSFRTSGTYEQYFGPGTRLTVT.

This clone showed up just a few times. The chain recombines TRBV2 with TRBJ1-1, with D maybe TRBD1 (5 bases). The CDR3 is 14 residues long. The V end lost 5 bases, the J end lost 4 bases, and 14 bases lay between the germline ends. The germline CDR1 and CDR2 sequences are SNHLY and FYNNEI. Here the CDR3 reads CASSQETVFTEAFF. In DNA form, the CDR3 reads TGTGCCAGCAGTCAAGAGACAGTTTTCACTGAAGCTTTCTTT.

In DNA form, the CDR3 reads TGTGCCAGCAGCCTCCCGGGGAGTGGAGAGACCCAGTACTTC. Protein: CASSLPGSGETQYF. The chain employs TRBV9 and TRBJ2-5; D is perhaps TRBD2 (5 bases). CDR1 SGDLS and CDR2 YYNGEE come from the germline V gene. Trimming shortened V by 4 bases and J by 4 bases, and 14 bases separated the two germline ends. CDR3 length: 14 amino acids. Looking up the rest from reference TRBV9 and TRBJ2-5 gives the full variable domain: DSGVTQTPKHLITATGQRVTLRCSPRSGDLSVYWYQQSLDQGLQFLIQYYNGEERAKGNILERFSAQQFPDLHSELNLSSLELGDSALYFCASSLPGSGETQYFGPGTRLLVL.

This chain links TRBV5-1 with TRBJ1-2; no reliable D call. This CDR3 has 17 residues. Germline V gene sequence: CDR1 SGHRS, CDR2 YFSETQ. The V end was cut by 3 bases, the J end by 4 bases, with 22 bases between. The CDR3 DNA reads TGCGCCAGCAGCTCACGCCCGGACGGGGTGAAGGGCTATGGCTACACCTTC. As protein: CASSSRPDGVKGYGYTF.

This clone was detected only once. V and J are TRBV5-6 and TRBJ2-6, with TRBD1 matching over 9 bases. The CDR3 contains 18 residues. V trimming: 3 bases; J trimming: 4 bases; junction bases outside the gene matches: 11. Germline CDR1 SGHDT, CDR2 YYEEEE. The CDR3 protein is CASSSTEQGAWGANVLTF. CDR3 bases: TGTGCCAGCAGCTCTACCGAACAGGGGGCTTGGGGGGCCAACGTCCTGACTTTC.

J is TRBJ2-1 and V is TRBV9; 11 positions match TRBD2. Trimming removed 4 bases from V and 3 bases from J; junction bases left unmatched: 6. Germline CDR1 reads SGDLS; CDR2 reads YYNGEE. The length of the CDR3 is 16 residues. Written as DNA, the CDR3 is TGTGCCAGCAGCCCGGGGACTAGCGGCTTCTACAATGAGCAGTTCTTC. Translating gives CASSPGTSGFYNEQFF.

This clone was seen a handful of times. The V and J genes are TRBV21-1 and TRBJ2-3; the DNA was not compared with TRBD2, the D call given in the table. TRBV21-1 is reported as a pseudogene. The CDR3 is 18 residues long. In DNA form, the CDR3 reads TGTGCCAGCAGCATCCCGGGACTAGCGGGGCCCTTCACAGATACGCAGTATTTT. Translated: CASSIPGLAGPFTDTQYF.

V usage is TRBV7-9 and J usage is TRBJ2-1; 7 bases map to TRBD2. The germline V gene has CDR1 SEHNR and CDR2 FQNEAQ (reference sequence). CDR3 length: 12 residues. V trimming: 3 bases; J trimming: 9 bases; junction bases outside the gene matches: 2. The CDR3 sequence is CASSFSGIEQFF. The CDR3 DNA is TGTGCCAGCAGCTTCAGCGGGATTGAGCAGTTCTTC.

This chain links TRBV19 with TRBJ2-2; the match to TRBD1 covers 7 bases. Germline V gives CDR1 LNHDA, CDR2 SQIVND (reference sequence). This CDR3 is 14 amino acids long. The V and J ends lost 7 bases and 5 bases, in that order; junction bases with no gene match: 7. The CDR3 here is CASTEQGSTGELFF. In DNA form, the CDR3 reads TGTGCCAGTACGGAACAGGGGTCGACCGGGGAGCTGTTTTTT.

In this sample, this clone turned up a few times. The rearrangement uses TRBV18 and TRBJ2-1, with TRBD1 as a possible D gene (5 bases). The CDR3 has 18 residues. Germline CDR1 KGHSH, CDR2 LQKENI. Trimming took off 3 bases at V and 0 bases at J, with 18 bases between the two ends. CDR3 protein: CASSPSMTAISSYNEQFF. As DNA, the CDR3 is TGTGCCAGCTCACCCTCGATGACAGCGATAAGCTCCTACAATGAGCAGTTCTTC.

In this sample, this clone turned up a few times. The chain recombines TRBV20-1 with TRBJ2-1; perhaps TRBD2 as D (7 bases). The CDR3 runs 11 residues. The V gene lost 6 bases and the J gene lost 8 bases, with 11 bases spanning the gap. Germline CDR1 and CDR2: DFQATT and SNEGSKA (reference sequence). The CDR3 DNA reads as TGCAGTGCCGGGGGGCCTGATGAGCAGTTCTTC. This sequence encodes CSAGGPDEQFF.